This T cell receptor beta chain was identified in a study of radiation and T cells in renal cell carcinoma. Study context: Nephrectomy followed 15 Gy stereotactic body radiation by 4 weeks. The study's findings and limits: Without pretreatment biopsies, baseline tumor clonotype presence was undetermined.

Time point: blood 2 weeks post-SBRT. Described treatment: 15 Gy SBRT to primary tumor, nephrectomy 4 weeks later. Radiation-treated patients gave blood at baseline, week 2 and week 4. A remark on this clone: Its specificity is not known.

Germline loops: CDR1 SQVTM, CDR2 ANQGSEA. This CDR3 has 13 residues. V was cut by 4 bases and J by 5 bases, with 14 bases left in between. This table comes from immunoSEQ multiplex PCR, and its TCRdb copy is limited to in-frame clones, with some not included. The repertoire holds some 76,000 clones, with 82% as singletons. Here the sequenced sample was blood, taken from a patient whose treatment included radiotherapy and nephrectomy. This clonotype originated in a man between 60 and 75 years old with renal cell carcinoma. This sequence joins TRBV29-1 and TRBJ1-2; D not certain. The CDR3 DNA reads as TGCAGCGTTGTAGGAAGCGGCGTGTATGGCTACACCTTC. It encodes CSVVGSGVYGYTF.